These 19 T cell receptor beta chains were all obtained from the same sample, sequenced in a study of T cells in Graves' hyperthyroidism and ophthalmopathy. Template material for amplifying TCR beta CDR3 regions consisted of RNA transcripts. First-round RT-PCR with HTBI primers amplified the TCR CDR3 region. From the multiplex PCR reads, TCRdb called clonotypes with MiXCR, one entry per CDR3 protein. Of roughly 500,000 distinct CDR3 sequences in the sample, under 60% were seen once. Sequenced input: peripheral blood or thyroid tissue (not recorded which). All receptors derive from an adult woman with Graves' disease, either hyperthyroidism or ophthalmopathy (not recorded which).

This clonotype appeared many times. CDR3 DNA sequence: TGCGCCAGCAGCTTCCTCCTAGCGGGAGTTTCGACCGGGGAGCTGTTTTTT. This sequence encodes CASSFLLAGVSTGELFF. The gene calls are TRBV5-1 and TRBJ2-2; 10 bases are a match to TRBD2. The germline V gene has CDR1 SGHRS and CDR2 YFSETQ. Trimming removed 2 bases from V and 5 bases from J; junction bases left unmatched: 9. The CDR3 loop spans 17 amino acids.

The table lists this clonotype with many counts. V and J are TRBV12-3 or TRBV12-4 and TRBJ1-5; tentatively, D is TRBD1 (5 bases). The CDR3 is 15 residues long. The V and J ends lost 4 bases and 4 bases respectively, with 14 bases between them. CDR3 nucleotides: TGTGCCAGCAGTTCCCGGGGGGTGGGGAATCAGCCCCAGCATTTT. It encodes CASSSRGVGNQPQHF.

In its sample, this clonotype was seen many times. The CDR3 sequence: CASSVGLSGETQYF. The CDR3 DNA sequence: TGCGCCAGCAGCGTGGGACTAAGTGGGGAGACCCAGTACTTC. The chain joins TRBV5-1 to TRBJ2-5; 7 bases are shared with TRBD2. CDR3 length: 14 residues. Germline V lookup: CDR1 SGHRS, CDR2 YFSETQ. Germline trimming cut 4 bases from V and 5 bases from J; bases unmatched to any gene: 8. The full variable domain, its missing parts supplied by reference TRBV5-1 and TRBJ2-5, is KAGVTQTPRYLIKTRGQQVTLSCSPISGHRSVSWYQQTPGQGLQFLFEYFSETQRNKGNFPGRFSGRQFSNSRSEMNVSTLELGDSALYLCASSVGLSGETQYFGPGTRLLVL.

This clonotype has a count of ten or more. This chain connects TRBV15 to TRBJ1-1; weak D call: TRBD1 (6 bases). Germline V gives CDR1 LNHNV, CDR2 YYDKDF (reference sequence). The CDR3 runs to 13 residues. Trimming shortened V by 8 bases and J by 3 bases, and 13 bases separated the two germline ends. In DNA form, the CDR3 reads TGTGCCACCGGAGGGACAACCTACACTGAAGCTTTCTTT. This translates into CATGGTTYTEAFF.

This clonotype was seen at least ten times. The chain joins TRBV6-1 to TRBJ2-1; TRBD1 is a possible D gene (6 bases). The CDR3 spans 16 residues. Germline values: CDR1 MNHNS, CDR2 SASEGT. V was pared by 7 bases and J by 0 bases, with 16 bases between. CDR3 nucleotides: TGTGCCAGCACTCCGACAGGCCTCAGCTCCTACAATGAGCAGTTCTTC. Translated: CASTPTGLSSYNEQFF.

CDR3 residues: CASSLQALGEKLFF. The CDR3 DNA reads as TGTGCCAGCAGTCTACAGGCTTTGGGAGAAAAACTGTTTTTT. The V and J genes are TRBV2 and TRBJ1-4; D may be TRBD1 (5 bases). The CDR3 is 14 residues long. Germline V gene lookup returns CDR1 SNHLY and CDR2 FYNNEI. Trimming stripped 5 bases from V and 8 bases from J, with 15 bases between.

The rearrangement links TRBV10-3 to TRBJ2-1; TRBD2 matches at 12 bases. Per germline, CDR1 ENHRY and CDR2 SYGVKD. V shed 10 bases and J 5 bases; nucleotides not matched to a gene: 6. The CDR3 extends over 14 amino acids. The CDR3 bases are TGTGCCAGCTGGACTAGCGGGATCCACAATGAGCAGTTCTTC. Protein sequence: CASWTSGIHNEQFF.

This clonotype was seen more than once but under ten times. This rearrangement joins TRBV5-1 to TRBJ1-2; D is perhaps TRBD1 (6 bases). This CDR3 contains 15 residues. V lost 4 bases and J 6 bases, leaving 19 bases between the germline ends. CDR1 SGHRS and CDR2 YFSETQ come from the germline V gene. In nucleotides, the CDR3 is TGCGCCAGCAGCGTAAGGACAGAGACGGGCAATGGCTACACCTTC. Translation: CASSVRTETGNGYTF. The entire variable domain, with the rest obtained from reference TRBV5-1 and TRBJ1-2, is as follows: KAGVTQTPRYLIKTRGQQVTLSCSPISGHRSVSWYQQTPGQGLQFLFEYFSETQRNKGNFPGRFSGRQFSNSRSEMNVSTLELGDSALYLCASSVRTETGNGYTFGSGTRLTVV.

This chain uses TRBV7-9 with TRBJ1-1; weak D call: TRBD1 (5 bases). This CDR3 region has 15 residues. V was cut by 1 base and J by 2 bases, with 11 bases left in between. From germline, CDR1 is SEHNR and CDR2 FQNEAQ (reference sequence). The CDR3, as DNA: TGTGCCAGCAGCTTAGGCCCGGGGCCAAACACTGAAGCTTTCTTT. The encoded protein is CASSLGPGPNTEAFF.

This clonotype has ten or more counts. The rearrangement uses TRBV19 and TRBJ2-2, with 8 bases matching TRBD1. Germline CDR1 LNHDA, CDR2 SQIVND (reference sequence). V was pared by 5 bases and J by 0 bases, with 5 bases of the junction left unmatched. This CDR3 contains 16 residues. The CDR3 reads CASSSRQGTNTGELFF. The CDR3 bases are TGTGCCAGTAGTTCCCGACAGGGGACGAACACCGGGGAGCTGTTTTTT. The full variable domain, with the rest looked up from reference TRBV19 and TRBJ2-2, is DGGITQSPKYLFRKEGQNVTLSCEQNLNHDAMYWYRQDPGQGLRLIYYSQIVNDFQKGDIAEGYSVSREKKESFPLTVTSAQKNPTAFYLCASSSRQGTNTGELFFGEGSRLTVL.

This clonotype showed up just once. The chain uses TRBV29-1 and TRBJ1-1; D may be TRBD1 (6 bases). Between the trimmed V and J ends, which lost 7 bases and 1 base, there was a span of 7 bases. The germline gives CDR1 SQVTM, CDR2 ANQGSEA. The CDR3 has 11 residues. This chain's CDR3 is CSGTENTEAFF. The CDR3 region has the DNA TGCAGCGGGACAGAGAACACTGAAGCTTTCTTT.

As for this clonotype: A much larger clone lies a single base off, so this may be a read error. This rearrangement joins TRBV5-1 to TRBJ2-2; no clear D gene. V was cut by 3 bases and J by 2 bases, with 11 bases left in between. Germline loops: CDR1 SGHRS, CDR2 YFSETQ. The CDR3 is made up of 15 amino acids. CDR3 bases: TGCGCCAGCAGCTCCCTTAATGGAAACACCGGGGAGCTGTTTTTT. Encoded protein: CASSSLNGNTGELFF.

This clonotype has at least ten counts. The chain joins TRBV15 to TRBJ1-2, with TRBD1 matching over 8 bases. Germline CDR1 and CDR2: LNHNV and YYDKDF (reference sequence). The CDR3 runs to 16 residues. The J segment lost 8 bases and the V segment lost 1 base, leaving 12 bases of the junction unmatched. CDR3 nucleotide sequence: TGTGCCACCAGCAGAGCCGGGAGACAGGGGCCCGCGGGCTACACCTTC. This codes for CATSRAGRQGPAGYTF.

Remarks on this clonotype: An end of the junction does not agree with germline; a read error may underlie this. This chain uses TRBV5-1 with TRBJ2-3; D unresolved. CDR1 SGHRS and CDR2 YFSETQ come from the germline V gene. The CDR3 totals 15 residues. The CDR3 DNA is TGCGCCAGTAGCTGGGCCCTCTCGCCCACAGATACGCAGTATTTT. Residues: CASSWALSPTDTQYF. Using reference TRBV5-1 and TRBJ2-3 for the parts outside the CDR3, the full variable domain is KAGVTQTPRYLIKTRGQQVTLSCSPISGHRSVSWYQQTPGQGLQFLFEYFSETQRNKGNFPGRFSGRQFSNSRSEMNVSTLELGDSALYLCASSWALSPTDTQYFGPGTRLTVL.

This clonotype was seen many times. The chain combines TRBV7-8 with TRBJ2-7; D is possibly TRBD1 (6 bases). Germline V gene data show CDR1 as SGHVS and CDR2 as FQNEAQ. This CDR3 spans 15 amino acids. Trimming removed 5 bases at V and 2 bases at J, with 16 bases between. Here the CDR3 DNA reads TGTGCCAGCAGCCCGCCCCCGGGACAAACCTACGAGCAGTACTTC. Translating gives CASSPPPGQTYEQYF.

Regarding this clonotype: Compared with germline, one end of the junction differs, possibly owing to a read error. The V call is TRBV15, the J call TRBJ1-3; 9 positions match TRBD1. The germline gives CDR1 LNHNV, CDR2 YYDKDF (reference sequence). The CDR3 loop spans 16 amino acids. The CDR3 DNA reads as TGTGCCACCAGCCAATCTCAGGACAGGGGCAGAAACACCGTATATTTT. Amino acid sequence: CATSQSQDRGRNTVYF.

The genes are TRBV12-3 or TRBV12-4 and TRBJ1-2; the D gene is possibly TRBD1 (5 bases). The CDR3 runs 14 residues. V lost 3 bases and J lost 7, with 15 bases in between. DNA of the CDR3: TGTGCCAGCAGTTTCCCCCCGGGGGGGGGTGGCTACACCTTC. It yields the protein CASSFPPGGGGYTF.

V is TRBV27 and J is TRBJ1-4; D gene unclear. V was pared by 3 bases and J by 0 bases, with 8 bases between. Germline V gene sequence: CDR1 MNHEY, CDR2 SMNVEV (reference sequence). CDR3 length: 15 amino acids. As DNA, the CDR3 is TGTGCCAGCAGTTTGGTCAGTACAACTAATGAAAAACTGTTTTTT. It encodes CASSLVSTTNEKLFF.

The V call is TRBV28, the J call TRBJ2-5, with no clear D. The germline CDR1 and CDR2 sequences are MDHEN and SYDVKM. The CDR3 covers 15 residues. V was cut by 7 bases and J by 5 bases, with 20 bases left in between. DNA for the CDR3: TGTGCCAGCAAGGTAGCCCGGGCGGCGTTGGAGACCCAGTACTTC. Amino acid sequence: CASKVARAALETQYF.